This T cell receptor (beta chain) emerged from a study of cytomegalovirus exposure and HLA in healthy donors. Whole-study results and caveats: In a later analysis, most CMV-associated TCR beta chains appeared HLA-restricted. In a later analysis, an Asian-associated ancestry cluster reportedly showed fewer N-insertions than the roughly 710-donor mean.

As regards this clone: Its antigen is unknown.

This CDR3 contains 14 residues. CDR1 is LGHNA, CDR2 YSLEER, per germline. Trimming shortened V by 4 bases and J by 9 bases, and 13 bases separated the two germline ends. While unrecorded immune exposures were likely, the donors were nominally healthy when sampled. It was with 60 Vbeta and 13 Jbeta primers that the PCR ran. Libraries were prepared by immunoSEQ multiplex PCR; TCRdb keeps only in-frame clonotypes and omits some of them. The sample shows 150,000 to 200,000 clones, just under 80% of them seen only once. The V call is TRBV4-3, the J call TRBJ1-6, with a possible D match to TRBD1 (5 bases). The sequence was obtained from a woman aged 25 to 39 in good health and CMV-seronegative. Material: PBMCs. The CDR3 region has the DNA TGCGCCAGCAGCCCCAGGCGGGGGGGTTCACCCCTCCACTTT. Its protein product is CASSPRRGGSPLHF.